A single sample is the source of the 24 T cell receptor beta chains below, sequenced in a study of CD8+CD57+ T cells in acquired aplastic anemia (dated by TCRdb to the late 2010s). The sample was run on an Illumina HiSeq 2000. Genomic DNA served as template for TCR beta VDJ combination and CDR3 sequence profiling. Using fastp trimming at Q25 and MiXCR clonotype assembly, TCRdb reanalyzed the public sequencing data and kept in-frame beta chains. Merged by CDR3 protein, the rows form single entries marked with the most common genes and DNA. The sample table shows 150,000 to 200,000 distinct CDR3 sequences, and approximately 48% are seen once. The ten largest clones take up about 1.8% of the sample. Expansion of CD8+CD57+ cells had been shown by flow cytometry in the patients chosen for sequencing. Sequencing was performed on sorted CD4+, CD8+, or CD8+CD57+ T cells (not recorded which) from PBMCs. All receptors come from a human donor with aplastic anemia.

This chain uses TRBV9 with TRBJ2-3; unclear D gene. Germline loops: CDR1 SGDLS, CDR2 YYNGEE. The CDR3 totals 12 residues. V gave up 3 bases and J gave up 0 bases, with 2 bases separating them. The CDR3 DNA sequence: TGTGCCAGCAGCGGTAGCACAGATACGCAGTATTTT. As protein: CASSGSTDTQYF.

The gene calls are TRBV29-1 and TRBJ1-1, with a weak D call TRBD1 (6 bases). CDR1 is SQVTM and CDR2 is ANQGSEA in the germline V gene. V was cut by 0 bases and J by 8 bases, with 10 bases left in between. This CDR3 is built from 12 residues. The CDR3 nucleotides are TGCAGCGTTGAAGATGGAAGGGGGGAAGCTTTCTTT. Translated, it gives CSVEDGRGEAFF.

This clonotype was seen many times. This sequence joins TRBV29-1 and TRBJ2-3; 7 nucleotides align to TRBD1. Germline CDR1 is SQVTM and CDR2 is ANQGSEA. This CDR3 is 16 amino acids long. The trim removed 5 bases at V and 1 base at J, leaving 12 bases unmatched. The CDR3 nucleotides read TGCAGCGTTAAGTTTCTCAGTGGGACAGGCACAGATACGCAGTATTTT. This encodes CSVKFLSGTGTDTQYF.

In this sample, this clonotype turned up many times. CDR3 nucleotides: TGTGCCAGCAGTTACCCTTCTAGCGGACGCACAGATACGCAGTATTTT. The encoded protein is CASSYPSSGRTDTQYF. The chain links TRBV6-5 to TRBJ2-3; 7 bases agree with TRBD2. The CDR3 sequence is 16 residues long. CDR1 is MNHEY and CDR2 is SVGAGI in the germline V gene. V dropped 2 bases and J dropped 1; count of bases not matched to a gene: 6.

The rearrangement uses TRBV9 and TRBJ2-3; D is ambiguous. The CDR3 is 17 amino acids. Germline lookup yields CDR1 SGDLS and CDR2 YYNGEE. V lost 1 base and J 1 base, leaving 16 bases between the germline ends. This CDR3 is CASSVIPCGVGTDTQYF. The CDR3 region has the DNA TGTGCCAGCAGCGTAATTCCGTGTGGGGTAGGCACAGATACGCAGTATTTT.

CDR3 sequence: CASSTARGGNEKLFF. In nucleotides, the CDR3 is TGCGCCAGCAGTACGGCCAGGGGCGGTAATGAAAAACTGTTTTTT. The rearrangement uses TRBV10-1 and TRBJ1-4, with a possible D match to TRBD1 (6 bases). Deletions cut 5 bases from V and 4 bases from J, with 14 bases between. From germline, CDR1 is WNHNN and CDR2 SYGVQD (reference sequence). This CDR3 is built from 15 residues.

This clonotype was seen at least ten times. V usage is TRBV7-2 and J usage is TRBJ1-1; TRBD1 might be the D (5 bases). Between the trimmed V and J ends, which lost 1 base and 1 base, there was a span of 7 bases. The germline CDR1 and CDR2 sequences are SGHTA and FQGNSA. This CDR3 contains 14 residues. The CDR3 sequence is CASSLDRWNTEAFF. CDR3 DNA: TGTGCCAGCAGCTTAGACAGGTGGAACACTGAAGCTTTCTTT.

This clonotype was counted ten times or more. The chain joins TRBV12-3 or TRBV12-4 to TRBJ2-7; 9 bases are shared with TRBD2. With V trimmed by 2 bases and J by 7 bases, 3 bases remained unmatched. The CDR3 runs 13 residues. CDR3 sequence: CASSLIAGVEQYF. The DNA of the CDR3 is TGTGCCAGCAGTTTAATAGCGGGGGTTGAGCAGTACTTC.

In DNA, the CDR3 is TGCAGTGCTATTGGGGCAGGACTAGCGGGAAGAGGGACAGATACGCAGTATTTT. Encoded protein: CSAIGAGLAGRGTDTQYF. The chain couples TRBV20-1 to TRBJ2-3, with TRBD2 matching 12 bases. CDR1 and CDR2 from the germline V gene are DFQATT and SNEGSKA (reference sequence). The CDR3 is 18 residues long. V lost 4 bases to trimming and J lost 3 bases; unmatched junction nucleotides: 14.

This clonotype was recorded at least ten times. The chain recombines TRBV11-1 with TRBJ1-5; maybe TRBD1 (6 bases). Germline V CDR1 and CDR2: SGHAT, FQDESV (reference sequence). The CDR3 sequence is 14 residues long. V was clipped by 6 bases and J by 0 bases, with 9 bases between them. Written as DNA, the CDR3 is TGTGCCAGCAGTCGGACAGATAGCAATCAGCCCCAGCATTTT. It specifies CASSRTDSNQPQHF.

In its sample, this clonotype was seen a few times. The V and J genes are TRBV5-4 and TRBJ2-5; 7 bases map to TRBD1. The CDR3 is 14 residues long. Trimming at V came to 2 bases and at J to 3 bases, leaving 4 bases not matched to a gene. The germline V gene encodes CDR1 SGHNT and CDR2 YYREEE (reference sequence). CDR3 in amino acids: CASSLGQEEETQYF. The CDR3 DNA reads TGTGCCAGCAGCTTAGGACAGGAAGAAGAGACCCAGTACTTC.

The chain has TRBV24-1 and TRBJ1-3; D is unclear. Trimming shortened V by 7 bases and J by 0 bases, and 6 bases separated the two germline ends. CDR3 size: 13 residues. Germline V gene sequence: CDR1 KGHDR, CDR2 SFDVKD. This CDR3 is CATRELSGNTIYF. For the CDR3, the DNA is TGTGCCACCAGGGAGCTCTCTGGAAACACCATATATTTT.

The table lists this clonotype with many counts. The DNA of the CDR3 is TGTGCCAGCAGCCAGGCTAGGATTTACGAGCAGTACTTC. Its translation is CASSQARIYEQYF. The chain joins TRBV14 to TRBJ2-7, with unresolved D. Germline V lookup: CDR1 SGHDN, CDR2 FVKESK. V lost 3 bases and J lost 4, with 10 bases in between. The CDR3 runs to 13 residues.

The chain couples TRBV15 to TRBJ1-4; D is unresolved. This CDR3 region has 14 residues. The germline V gene encodes CDR1 LNHNV and CDR2 YYDKDF (reference sequence). Trimming took 0 bases from V and 11 from J, leaving 13 bases between them. The CDR3 loop reads CATSRDYSPGKLFF. CDR3 bases: TGTGCCACCAGCAGAGATTACAGTCCGGGGAAACTGTTTTTT.

The sample holds one count of this clonotype. The chain is built from TRBV20-1 and TRBJ2-7, with 9 bases fitting TRBD1. V shed 6 bases, J shed 3 bases, and the junction held 9 bases outside the gene matches. CDR3 length: 14 amino acids. CDR1 is DFQATT and CDR2 is SNEGSKA in the germline V gene (reference sequence). DNA for the CDR3: TGCAGTGCATACGAAGGGACAGGGTACTACGAGCAGTACTTC. Its protein is CSAYEGTGYYEQYF.

This clonotype came up many times. A much larger clonotype is one base distant, so this may be a read error. V gene TRBV2 combines with J gene TRBJ2-6, with D unresolved. This CDR3 comprises 15 residues. Trimming cost V 6 bases and J 2 bases, with 11 bases left between them. Germline CDR1 reads SNHLY; CDR2 reads FYNNEI. This CDR3 is CASSVTRTGANVLTF. CDR3 coding DNA: TGTGCCAGCAGCGTGACGCGGACTGGGGCCAACGTCCTGACTTTC.

In the case of this clonotype: Given a much more abundant clone one base away, this may be a read error. The V call is TRBV7-2, the J call TRBJ1-4; D remains unclear. From germline, CDR1 is SGHTA and CDR2 FQGNSA. The V end was cut by 3 bases, the J end by 3 bases, with 8 bases between. The CDR3 contains 14 residues. The CDR3 is CASSLCFANEKLFF. Written as DNA, the CDR3 is TGTGCCAGCAGCTTGTGCTTCGCTAATGAAAAACTGTTTTTT. Full variable domain (missing parts from reference TRBV7-2 and TRBJ1-4): GAGVSQSPSNKVTEKGKDVELRCDPISGHTALYWYRQSLGQGLEFLIYFQGNSAPDKSGLPSDRFSAERTGGSVSTLTIQRTQQEDSAVYLCASSLCFANEKLFFGSGTQLSVL.

This clonotype was seen repeatedly, ten times or more. The J gene is TRBJ2-7, the V gene TRBV5-1; D may be TRBD1 (5 bases). In germline, CDR1 is SGHRS, CDR2 YFSETQ. This CDR3 has 14 residues. V was shortened by 6 bases and J by 2 bases, with 15 bases between the two germline ends. The chain's CDR3 is CASNPQGVTYEQYF. Written as DNA, the CDR3 is TGCGCCAGCAACCCTCAGGGTGTGACCTACGAGCAGTACTTC.

The chain has TRBV19 and TRBJ1-6; D ambiguous. Trimming took off 3 bases at V and 3 bases at J, with 0 bases between the two ends. The length of the CDR3 is 12 residues. In germline, CDR1 is LNHDA, CDR2 SQIVND (reference sequence). DNA for the CDR3: TGTGCCAGTAGTATCTATAATTCACCCCTCCACTTT. Protein product: CASSIYNSPLHF.

V usage is TRBV20-1 and J usage is TRBJ2-1, with D maybe TRBD2 (6 bases). Germline V gene lookup returns CDR1 DFQATT and CDR2 SNEGSKA (reference sequence). V lost 2 bases, J lost 10 bases, and 9 bases lay in between. The CDR3 is made up of 11 amino acids. In nucleotides, the CDR3 is TGCAGTGCTAGAAAGGCGGGAGAGCAGTTCTTC. The encoded protein is CSARKAGEQFF.

The V call is TRBV20-1, the J call TRBJ2-7; D uncertain. CDR1 DFQATT and CDR2 SNEGSKA come from the germline V gene (reference sequence). The length of the CDR3 is 13 residues. Trimming took off 0 bases at V and 3 bases at J, with 9 bases between the two ends. The CDR3 loop is CSAREASDYEQYF. The CDR3 DNA reads TGCAGTGCTAGAGAGGCCTCTGACTACGAGCAGTACTTC.

As regards this clonotype: A much bigger clone sits one base away, suggesting this may be a read error. The gene calls are TRBV12-3 or TRBV12-4 and TRBJ2-2; D is possibly TRBD2 (5 bases). The CDR3 loop spans 14 amino acids. As DNA, the CDR3 is TGTGCCAGCAGTGTTCTAGAGAACACCGGGGAGCTGCTTTTT. Protein: CASSVLENTGELLF.

Many counts were recorded for this clonotype. The V call is TRBV4-1, the J call TRBJ2-5; 8 bases line up with TRBD2. The CDR3 length is 17 residues. The germline V gene has CDR1 MGHRA and CDR2 YSYEKL. V was pared by 0 bases and J by 0 bases, with 6 bases of the junction left unmatched. The CDR3 DNA sequence: TGCGCCAGCAGCCAAGATCCCCAGCGGGGGTACCAAGAGACCCAGTACTTC. It translates to CASSQDPQRGYQETQYF.

The sample holds many counts of this clonotype. The V call is TRBV19, the J call TRBJ2-1; 7 nucleotides match TRBD2. The CDR3 has 12 residues. Losses at the gene ends were 4 bases for V and 6 bases for J; bases not matched to a gene: 0. Per the germline V gene, CDR1 is LNHDA and CDR2 is SQIVND (reference sequence). The CDR3 loop reads CASSRGGNEQFF. CDR3 in DNA: TGTGCCAGTAGTAGGGGGGGCAATGAGCAGTTCTTC.